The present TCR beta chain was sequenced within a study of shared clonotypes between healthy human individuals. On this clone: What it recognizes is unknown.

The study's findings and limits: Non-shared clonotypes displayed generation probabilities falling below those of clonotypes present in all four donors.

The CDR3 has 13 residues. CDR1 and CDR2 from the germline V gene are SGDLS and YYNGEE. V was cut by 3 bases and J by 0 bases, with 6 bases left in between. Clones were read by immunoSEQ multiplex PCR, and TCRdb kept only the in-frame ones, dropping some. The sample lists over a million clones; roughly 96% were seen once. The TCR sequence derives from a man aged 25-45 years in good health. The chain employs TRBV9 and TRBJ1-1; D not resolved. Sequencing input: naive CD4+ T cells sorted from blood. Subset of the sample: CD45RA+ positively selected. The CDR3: CASSEGVNTEAFF. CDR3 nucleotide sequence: TGTGCCAGCAGCGAGGGTGTGAACACTGAAGCTTTCTTT.